This TCR beta chain comes out of a study of CD8+ T cells in alopecia areata. Regarding this clone: The antigen is not known.

Broader study findings: Sequenced scalp T cells also include alphabeta T cells resident in normal skin. Sharing of TCRs across patients appeared less clear than in mice, possibly for HLA-related reasons. Tofacitinib did not eliminate many expanded lesional clones from scalp or blood.

The sequencing template was cDNA reverse transcribed from extracted RNA. This table comes from immunoSEQ multiplex PCR, and its TCRdb copy is limited to in-frame clones, with some not included. Here the sample spans roughly 220,000 clones, approximately 65% being singletons. Treatment noted: oral pan-JAK inhibitor, 5-10 mg twice daily. The receptor comes from a human donor with alopecia areata. Sequenced here: CD4+ T cells sorted from blood, sampled at approximately week 42, from a patient treated with tofacitinib.

In DNA, the CDR3 is TGTGCCAGCAGCGCCGACAGGAACACTGAAGCTTTCTTT. Translation gives CASSADRNTEAFF. V usage is TRBV11-2 and J usage is TRBJ1-1; the D gene is possibly TRBD1 (5 bases). The V gene lost 5 bases and the J gene lost 1 base, with 8 bases spanning the gap. The CDR3 is 13 residues long. The germline V gene has CDR1 SGHAT and CDR2 FQNNGV.